The clone carrying this TCR beta chain has a handful of counts. The antigen is not known. The V gene lost 4 bases and the J gene lost 5 bases, with 8 bases spanning the gap. Germline assignment: CDR1 MNHNY and CDR2 SVGAGI (reference sequence). CDR3 size: 12 residues. This sample is drawn from a study of beta chain features in type 1 diabetes. Reverse transcribing all isolated RNA meant expressed TCRB transcripts were sequenced. Method: immunoSEQ multiplex PCR; TCRdb's copy keeps in-frame clones and lacks some. The profile shows 500,000 to 650,000 clones, 12% of them singletons. Study-wide points: Moderately but significantly shorter TCRB CDR3s were found in Type 1 diabetes patients in all four CD4+ subsets. Across patients, naive, central memory and Treg TCRB repertoires exhibited apparently greater similarity than was observed across healthy donors. An over-representation of cells with high TCR expression could result from cDNA sequencing.

The chain couples TRBV6-6 to TRBJ1-1; tentative D call: TRBD1 (5 bases). This clonotype originated in a man aged 25-45 years with type 1 diabetes. Material for sequencing was naive CD4+ T cells from blood. The chain's CDR3 is CASSSGGTEAFF. For the CDR3, the DNA is TGTGCCAGCAGTTCGGGGGGAACTGAAGCTTTCTTT.